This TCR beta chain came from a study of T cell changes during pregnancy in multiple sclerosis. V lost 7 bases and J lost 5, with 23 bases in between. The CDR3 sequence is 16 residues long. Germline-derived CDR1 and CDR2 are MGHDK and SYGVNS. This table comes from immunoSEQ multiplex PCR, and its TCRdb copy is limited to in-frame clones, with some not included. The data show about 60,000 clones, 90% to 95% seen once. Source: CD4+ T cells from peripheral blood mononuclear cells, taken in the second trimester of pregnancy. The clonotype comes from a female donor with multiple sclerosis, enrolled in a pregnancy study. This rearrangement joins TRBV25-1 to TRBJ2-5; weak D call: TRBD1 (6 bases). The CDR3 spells CASTKSGRGTGETQYF. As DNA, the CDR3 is TGTGCCAGCACAAAATCCGGACGGGGCACAGGGGAGACCCAGTACTTC.